This T cell receptor beta chain was retrieved from a study of blood T cell repertoires in COVID-19. This CDR3 comprises 14 residues. Trimming cost V 4 bases and J 1 base, with 9 bases left between them. CDR1 and CDR2 from the germline V gene are SGHTS and YDEGEE. The table came from immunoSEQ multiplex PCR; TCRdb's copy has only in-frame clones and leaves some out. The repertoire holds 200,000 to 250,000 clones, with about 86% as singletons. Sequencing was performed on PBMCs or T cells enriched from blood (not recorded which). The origin of this receptor is a middle-aged woman with acute COVID-19. The chain combines TRBV5-8 with TRBJ1-5; possibly TRBD1 for D (5 bases). As DNA, the CDR3 is TGTGCCAGCAGCCCAGGGATAAGCAATCAGCCCCAGCATTTT. Encoded protein: CASSPGISNQPQHF.